The clone carrying this T cell receptor beta chain was recorded a few times. As yet, its antigen is unknown. TCRdb passed the PCR reads through MiXCR, listing each CDR3 protein once. The sample carries around 470,000 distinct CDR3 sequences, over 20% recorded once. The source of the sample is a study of molecular identifiers for immune sequencing clone quantification. For the study at large: In replicates, RNA taken from approximately 22,000 or 94,000 naive CD8 cells was divided five ways, and four portions underwent sequencing. Study-wide points: It was shown that clones above 20 RNA copies held over 97% of effector molecules, but under 1% in naive cells.

Germline V lookup: CDR1 SGHNT, CDR2 YENEEA. The V end was cut by 3 bases, the J end by 3 bases, with 17 bases between. The CDR3 has 16 amino acids. The clonotype originates from a human donor in good health. Some libraries in this study had Jurkat cell RNA spiked in. Material: naive CD8+ T cells from blood, with Jurkat cell RNA spiked in. Regarding subset: FACS-sorted CD8+CD4-CCR7+CD45RA+ naive T cells. The V call is TRBV11-3, the J call TRBJ2-5; the D call may be TRBD1 or TRBD2 (5 bases each). The CDR3 spells CASSLGDASRKETQYF. CDR3 coding DNA: TGTGCCAGCAGCTTGGGGGACGCAAGCCGTAAAGAGACCCAGTACTTC.